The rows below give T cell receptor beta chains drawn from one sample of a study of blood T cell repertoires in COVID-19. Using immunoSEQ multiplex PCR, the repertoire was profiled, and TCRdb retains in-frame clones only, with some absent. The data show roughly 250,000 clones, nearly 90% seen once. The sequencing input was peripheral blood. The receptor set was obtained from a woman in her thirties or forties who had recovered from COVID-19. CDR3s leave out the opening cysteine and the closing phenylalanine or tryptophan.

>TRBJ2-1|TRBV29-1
SKLAGEYNEQF
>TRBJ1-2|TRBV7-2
ASSKGQGYGYT
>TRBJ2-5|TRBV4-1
ASSRPAGQGAQETQY
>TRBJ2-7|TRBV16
ASSQIRTGVGSYEQY
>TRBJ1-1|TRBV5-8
ASSFSWPDRPGTEAF
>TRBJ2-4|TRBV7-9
ASSPGLATVMRDTQY
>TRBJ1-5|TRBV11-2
ASSFPWAGFQPQH
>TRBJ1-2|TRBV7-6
ASSLAPSTGPSNYGYT
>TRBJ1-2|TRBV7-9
ASSPRGMAGAANYGYT
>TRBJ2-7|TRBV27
ASSLLAHGDYEQY
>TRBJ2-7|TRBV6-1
ASSERPSDEQY
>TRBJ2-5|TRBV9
ASSNRLAGGETQY
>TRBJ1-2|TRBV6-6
ASSYSSGKPGYT
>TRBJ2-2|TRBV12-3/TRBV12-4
ASSFGDTGELF
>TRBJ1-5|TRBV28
ASSLRGGGNQPQH
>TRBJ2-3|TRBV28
ASSRSGTAFTDTQY
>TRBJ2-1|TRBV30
AWTRGRDEQF
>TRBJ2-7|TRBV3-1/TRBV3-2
ASSQRNYEQY
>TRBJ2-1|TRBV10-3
AINPTGTRDNEQF
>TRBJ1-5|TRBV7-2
ATQTDSNQPQH
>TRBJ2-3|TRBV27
ASSLLSGQGDSFTDTQY
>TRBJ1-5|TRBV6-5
ASKDRDVGNQPQH
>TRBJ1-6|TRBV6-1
ASSEAAGLNSPLH
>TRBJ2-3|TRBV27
ASSFPGQGAPDTQY
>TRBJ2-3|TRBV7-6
ASSLEQLFPDTQY
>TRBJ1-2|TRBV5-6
ASNLRGGRDYGYT
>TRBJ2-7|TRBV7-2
ASSSTSGAAYEQY
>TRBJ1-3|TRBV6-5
ASSSGTASSGNTIY
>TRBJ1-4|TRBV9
ASRTGRRGPGEKLF
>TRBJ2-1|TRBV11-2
ASSFLRREQF
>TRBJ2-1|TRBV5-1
ASSLPSGVPEEQF
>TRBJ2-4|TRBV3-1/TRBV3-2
ASSHGDTLKNIQY
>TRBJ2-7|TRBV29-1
SVGGGPYEQY